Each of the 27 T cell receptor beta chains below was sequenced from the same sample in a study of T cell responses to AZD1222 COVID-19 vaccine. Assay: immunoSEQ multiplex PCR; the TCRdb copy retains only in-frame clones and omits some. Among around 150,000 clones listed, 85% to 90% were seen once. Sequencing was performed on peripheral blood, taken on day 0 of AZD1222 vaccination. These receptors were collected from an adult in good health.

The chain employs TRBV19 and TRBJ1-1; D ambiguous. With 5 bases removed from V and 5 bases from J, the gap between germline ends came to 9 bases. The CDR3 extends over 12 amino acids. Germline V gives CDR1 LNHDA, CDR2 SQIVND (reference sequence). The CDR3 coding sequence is TGTGCCAGTAGTTTCTGGGGTACTGAAGCTTTCTTT. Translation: CASSFWGTEAFF.

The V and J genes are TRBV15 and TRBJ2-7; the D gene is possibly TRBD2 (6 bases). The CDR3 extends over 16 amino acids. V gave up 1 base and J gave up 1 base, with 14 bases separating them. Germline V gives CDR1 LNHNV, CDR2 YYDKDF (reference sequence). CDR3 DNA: TGTGCCACCAGCAGAGGGGCGGGGATAAGTTCCTACGAGCAGTACTTC. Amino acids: CATSRGAGISSYEQYF.

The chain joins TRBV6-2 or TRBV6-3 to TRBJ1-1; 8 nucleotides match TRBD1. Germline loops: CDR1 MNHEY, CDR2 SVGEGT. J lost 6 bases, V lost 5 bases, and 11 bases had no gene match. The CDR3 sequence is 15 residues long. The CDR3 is CASSTAGGVFSEAFF. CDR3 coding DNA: TGTGCCAGCAGTACGGCAGGGGGCGTCTTTTCTGAAGCTTTCTTT.

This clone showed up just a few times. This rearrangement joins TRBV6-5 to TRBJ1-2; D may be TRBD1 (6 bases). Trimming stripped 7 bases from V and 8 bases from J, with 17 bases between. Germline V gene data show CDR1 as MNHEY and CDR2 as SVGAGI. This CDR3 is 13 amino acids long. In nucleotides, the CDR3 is TGTGCCAGCACCGGCGGGGGCGCGGGGGGCTACACCTTC. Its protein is CASTGGGAGGYTF.

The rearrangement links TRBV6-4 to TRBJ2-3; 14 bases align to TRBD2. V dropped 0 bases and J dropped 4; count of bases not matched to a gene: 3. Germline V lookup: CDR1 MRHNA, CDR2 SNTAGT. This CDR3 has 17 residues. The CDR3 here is CASSDSTSGGAADTQYF. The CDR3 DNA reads TGTGCCAGCAGTGACTCGACTAGCGGGGGGGCCGCAGATACGCAGTATTTT.

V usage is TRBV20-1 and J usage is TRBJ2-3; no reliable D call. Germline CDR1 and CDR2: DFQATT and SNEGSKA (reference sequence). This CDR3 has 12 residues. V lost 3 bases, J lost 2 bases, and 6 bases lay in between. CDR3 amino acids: CSASSSTDTQYF. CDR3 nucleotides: TGCAGTGCTAGTAGTTCCACAGATACGCAGTATTTT.

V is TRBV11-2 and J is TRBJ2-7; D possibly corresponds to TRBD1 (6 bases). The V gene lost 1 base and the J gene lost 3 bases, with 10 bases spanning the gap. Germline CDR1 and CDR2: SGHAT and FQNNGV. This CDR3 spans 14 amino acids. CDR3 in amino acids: CASSLGDIVYEQYF. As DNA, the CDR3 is TGTGCCAGCAGCTTAGGGGACATCGTCTACGAGCAGTACTTC.

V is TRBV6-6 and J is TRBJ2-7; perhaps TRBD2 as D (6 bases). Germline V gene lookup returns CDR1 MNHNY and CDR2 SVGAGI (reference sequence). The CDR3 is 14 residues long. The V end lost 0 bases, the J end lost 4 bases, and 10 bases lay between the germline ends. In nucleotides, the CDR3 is TGTGCCAGCAGTTACTCGGCGGGAAGGTACGAGCAGTACTTC. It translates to CASSYSAGRYEQYF.

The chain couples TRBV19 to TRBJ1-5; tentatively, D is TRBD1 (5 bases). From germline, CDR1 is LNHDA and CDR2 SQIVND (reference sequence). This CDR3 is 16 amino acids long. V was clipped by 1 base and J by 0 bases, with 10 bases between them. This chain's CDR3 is CASSIVAGHSNQPQHF. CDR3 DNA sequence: TGTGCCAGTAGTATAGTAGCAGGGCATAGCAATCAGCCCCAGCATTTT.

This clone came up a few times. The DNA of the CDR3 is TGCGCCAGCAGTGCAGACCCCCTCAGCTCCTACGAGCAGTACTTC. Translation gives CASSADPLSSYEQYF. The chain has TRBV10-1 and TRBJ2-7, with D uncertain. The CDR3 is made up of 15 amino acids. Germline V gene lookup returns CDR1 WNHNN and CDR2 SYGVQD (reference sequence). Trimming took off 4 bases at V and 0 bases at J, with 13 bases between the two ends.

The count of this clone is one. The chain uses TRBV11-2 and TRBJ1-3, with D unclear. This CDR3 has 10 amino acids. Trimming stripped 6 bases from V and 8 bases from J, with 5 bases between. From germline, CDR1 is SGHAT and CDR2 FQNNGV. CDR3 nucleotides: TGTGCCAGCAGGTTGGACACCATATATTTT. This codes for CASRLDTIYF.

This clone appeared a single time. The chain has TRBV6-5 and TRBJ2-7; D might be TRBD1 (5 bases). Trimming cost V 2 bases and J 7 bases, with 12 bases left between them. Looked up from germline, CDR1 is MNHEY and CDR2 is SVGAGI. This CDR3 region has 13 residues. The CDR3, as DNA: TGTGCCAGCAGTTACGGCCTTGGGGCAGAGCAGTACTTC. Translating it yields CASSYGLGAEQYF.

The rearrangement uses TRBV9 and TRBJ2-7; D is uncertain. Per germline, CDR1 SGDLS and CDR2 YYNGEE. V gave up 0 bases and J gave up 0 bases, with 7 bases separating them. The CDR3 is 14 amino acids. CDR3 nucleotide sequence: TGTGCCAGCAGCGTAGAGGTTAGCTCCTACGAGCAGTACTTC. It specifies CASSVEVSSYEQYF. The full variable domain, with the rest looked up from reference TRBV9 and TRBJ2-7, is DSGVTQTPKHLITATGQRVTLRCSPRSGDLSVYWYQQSLDQGLQFLIQYYNGEERAKGNILERFSAQQFPDLHSELNLSSLELGDSALYFCASSVEVSSYEQYFGPGTRLTVT.

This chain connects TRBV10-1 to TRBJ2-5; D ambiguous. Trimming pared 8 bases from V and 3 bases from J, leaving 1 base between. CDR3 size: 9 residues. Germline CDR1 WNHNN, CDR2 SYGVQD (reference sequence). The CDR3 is CASEETQYF. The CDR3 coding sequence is TGCGCCAGCGAAGAGACCCAGTACTTC.

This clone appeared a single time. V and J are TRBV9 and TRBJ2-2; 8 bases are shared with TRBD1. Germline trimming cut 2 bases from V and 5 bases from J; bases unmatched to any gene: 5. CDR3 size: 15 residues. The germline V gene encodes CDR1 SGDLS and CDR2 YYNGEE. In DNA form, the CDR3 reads TGTGCCAGCAGCGTCCGGACAGGGAGGACCGGGGAGCTGTTTTTT. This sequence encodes CASSVRTGRTGELFF.

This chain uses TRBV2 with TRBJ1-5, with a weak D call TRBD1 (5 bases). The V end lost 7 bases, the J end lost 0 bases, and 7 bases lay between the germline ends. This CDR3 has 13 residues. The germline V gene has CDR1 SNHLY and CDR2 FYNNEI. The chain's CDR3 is CASTGNSNQPQHF. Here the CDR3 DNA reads TGTGCCAGCACAGGGAATAGCAATCAGCCCCAGCATTTT.

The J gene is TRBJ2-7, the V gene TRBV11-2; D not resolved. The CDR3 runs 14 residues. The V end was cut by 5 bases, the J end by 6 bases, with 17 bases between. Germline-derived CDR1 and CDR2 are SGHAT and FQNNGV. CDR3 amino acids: CASSPVSRPSEQYF. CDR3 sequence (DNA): TGTGCCAGCAGCCCTGTGTCTCGCCCCTCCGAGCAGTACTTC.

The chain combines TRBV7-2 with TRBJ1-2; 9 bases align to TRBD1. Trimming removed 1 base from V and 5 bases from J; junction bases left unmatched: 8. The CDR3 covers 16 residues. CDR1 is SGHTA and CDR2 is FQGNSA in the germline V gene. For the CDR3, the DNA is TGTGCCAGCAGCTTAGGGGACAGGGTCCCTTCATATGGCTACACCTTC. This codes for CASSLGDRVPSYGYTF.

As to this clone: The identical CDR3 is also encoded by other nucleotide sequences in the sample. The CDR3, as DNA: TGTGCCAGCTCGCCTGGACAGGGCAACACTGAAGCTTTCTTT. Protein product: CASSPGQGNTEAFF. The genes are TRBV18 and TRBJ1-1; 8 bases agree with TRBD1. With V trimmed by 6 bases and J by 2 bases, 5 bases remained unmatched. There are 14 residues in the CDR3. Looked up from germline, CDR1 is KGHSH and CDR2 is LQKENI.

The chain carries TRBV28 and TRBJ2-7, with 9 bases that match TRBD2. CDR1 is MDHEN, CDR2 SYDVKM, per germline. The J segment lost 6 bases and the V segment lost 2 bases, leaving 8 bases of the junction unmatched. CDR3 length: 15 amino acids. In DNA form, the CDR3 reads TGTGCCAGCAGTTTAATGGGCGGGAGGGCCCGCGAGCAGTACTTC. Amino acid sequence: CASSLMGGRAREQYF.

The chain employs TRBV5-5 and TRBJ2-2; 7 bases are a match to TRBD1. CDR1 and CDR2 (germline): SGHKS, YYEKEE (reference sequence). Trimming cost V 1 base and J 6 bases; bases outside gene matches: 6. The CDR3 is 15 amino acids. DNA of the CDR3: TGTGCCAGCAGCTTGTTAGAGGGGGCGCCCGGGGAGCTGTTTTTT. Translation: CASSLLEGAPGELFF.

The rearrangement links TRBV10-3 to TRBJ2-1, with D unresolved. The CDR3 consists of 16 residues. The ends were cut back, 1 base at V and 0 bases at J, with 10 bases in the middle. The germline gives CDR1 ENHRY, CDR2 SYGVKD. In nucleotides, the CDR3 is TGTGCCATCAGTGAGTATGGCGGAAGCTCCTACAATGAGCAGTTCTTC. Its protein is CAISEYGGSSYNEQFF.

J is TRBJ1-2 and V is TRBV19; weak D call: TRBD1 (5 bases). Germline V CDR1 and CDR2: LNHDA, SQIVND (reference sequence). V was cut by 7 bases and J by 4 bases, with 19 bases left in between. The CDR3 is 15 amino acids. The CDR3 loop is CASTPIQVRGYGYTF. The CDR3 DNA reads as TGTGCCAGTACCCCCATTCAGGTGAGGGGCTATGGCTACACCTTC.

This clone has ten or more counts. DNA of the CDR3: TGTGCCAGCAAGTTGAATAGGAATGGACAGGGGGGCAATCAGCCCCAGCATTTT. Its protein product is CASKLNRNGQGGNQPQHF. The rearrangement uses TRBV7-9 and TRBJ1-5; 10 bases are a match to TRBD1. Germline V gene lookup returns CDR1 SEHNR and CDR2 FQNEAQ (reference sequence). The V segment lost 7 bases and the J segment 2 bases; nucleotides outside the gene matches: 14. This CDR3 contains 18 residues. Drawing the rest from reference TRBV7-9 and TRBJ1-5, the complete variable domain is DTGVSQNPRHKITKRGQNVTFRCDPISEHNRLYWYRQTLGQGPEFLTYFQNEAQLEKSRLLSDRFSAERPKGSFSTLEIQRTEQGDSAMYLCASKLNRNGQGGNQPQHFGDGTRLSIL.

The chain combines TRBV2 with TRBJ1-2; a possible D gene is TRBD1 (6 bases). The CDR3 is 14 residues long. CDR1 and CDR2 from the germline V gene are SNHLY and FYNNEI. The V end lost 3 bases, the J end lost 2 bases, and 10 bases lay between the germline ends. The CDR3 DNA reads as TGTGCCAGCAGTGATAGGGGGGCCAACTATGGCTACACCTTC. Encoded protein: CASSDRGANYGYTF.

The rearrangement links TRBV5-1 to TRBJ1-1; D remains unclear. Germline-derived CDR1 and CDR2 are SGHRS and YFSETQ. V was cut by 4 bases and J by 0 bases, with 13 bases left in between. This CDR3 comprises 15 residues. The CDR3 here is CASSPKGSLNTEAFF. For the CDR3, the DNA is TGCGCCAGCAGCCCGAAGGGCAGCCTGAACACTGAAGCTTTCTTT.

The CDR3 bases are TGTGCCAGCAGCTTCAGGGCAGGGGGCGATTATAATTCACCCCTCCACTTT. This encodes CASSFRAGGDYNSPLHF. The chain employs TRBV7-6 and TRBJ1-6; 8 positions match TRBD1. CDR1 is SGHVS, CDR2 FNYEAQ, per germline. V lost 3 bases and J lost 4; bases outside the gene matches: 8. The CDR3 is 17 amino acids. Using reference TRBV7-6 and TRBJ1-6 for the parts outside the CDR3, the full variable domain is GAGVSQSPRYKVTKRGQDVALRCDPISGHVSLYWYRQALGQGPEFLTYFNYEAQQDKSGLPNDRFSAERPEGSISTLTIQRTEQRDSAMYRCASSFRAGGDYNSPLHFGNGTRLTVT.